The 5 T cell receptor beta chains listed next were all sequenced from one sample in a study of identical twins. TCRdb reprocessed the 5' RACE reads via MiXCR and lists one record per CDR3 protein. The table records about 700,000 distinct CDR3 sequences, around 6% of them present only once. The material sequenced was naive T cells sorted from blood. The receptors shown here come from a man aged 18-30 years in good health.

This clonotype came up many times. V usage is TRBV18 and J usage is TRBJ2-1; 8 bases line up with TRBD2. The germline CDR1 and CDR2 sequences are KGHSH and LQKENI. The V gene end was trimmed by 2 bases and the J gene end by 4 bases; junction bases not matched to a gene: 4. The CDR3 is made up of 15 amino acids. The CDR3 coding sequence is TGTGCCAGCTCACCAACGGGAGGGGGATACAATGAGCAGTTCTTC. This sequence encodes CASSPTGGGYNEQFF.

The J gene is TRBJ2-7, the V gene TRBV29-1; TRBD2 agrees at 13 bases. The CDR3 has 14 residues. CDR1 SQVTM and CDR2 ANQGSEA come from the germline V gene. The V and J ends lost 6 bases and 1 base, in that order; junction bases with no gene match: 3. The CDR3 DNA follows: TGCAGCGTCGGGACTAGCGGGACGTCCTACGAGCAGTACTTC. Translated, it gives CSVGTSGTSYEQYF.

This clonotype was counted at least ten times. The genes are TRBV7-2 and TRBJ1-1, with D perhaps TRBD1 (6 bases). The germline gives CDR1 SGHTA, CDR2 FQGNSA. This CDR3 is built from 14 residues. V lost 1 base and J 10 bases, leaving 16 bases between the germline ends. The CDR3, as DNA: TGTGCCAGCAGCTTAGTCAGGGGTCCGTCCGCAGCTTTCTTT. This codes for CASSLVRGPSAAFF.

V is TRBV25-1 and J is TRBJ1-1; D is ambiguous. Germline CDR1 MGHDK, CDR2 SYGVNS. The length of the CDR3 is 15 residues. V was trimmed by 3 bases and J by 0 bases, leaving 11 bases between them. CDR3 in DNA: TGTGCCAGCAGTGAGCAAAGAGCCCTGAACACTGAAGCTTTCTTT. Protein: CASSEQRALNTEAFF.

This clonotype showed up many times. This chain uses TRBV6-5 with TRBJ2-1; possibly TRBD1 or TRBD2 for D (5 bases each). There are 17 residues in the CDR3. The V end lost 2 bases, the J end lost 0 bases, and 14 bases lay between the germline ends. Germline CDR1 MNHEY, CDR2 SVGAGI. CDR3 coding DNA: TGTGCCAGCAGTTACGCACCGGGGCTAGCCTCCTACAATGAGCAGTTCTTC. The encoded protein is CASSYAPGLASYNEQFF.